What follows are 12 T cell receptor beta chains derived from one specimen sequenced in a study of blood T cell repertoires in COVID-19. Produced via immunoSEQ multiplex PCR; TCRdb's table is partial and in-frame only. Here the sample spans around 220,000 clones, 87% being singletons. The sample comprised PBMCs or T cells enriched from blood (not recorded which). These receptors all come from a woman in her thirties with acute COVID-19.

The CDR3 DNA sequence: TGTGCCAGCAGCCGAACCGGGACTAGATGGAATGAGCAGTTCTTC. Protein sequence: CASSRTGTRWNEQFF. V usage is TRBV14 and J usage is TRBJ2-1; TRBD2 matches at 8 bases. Germline V gene data show CDR1 as SGHDN and CDR2 as FVKESK. The CDR3 loop spans 15 amino acids. After removal of 4 bases from V and 7 bases from J, the junction contained 9 bases not matched to a gene. The complete variable domain, with remaining parts taken from reference TRBV14 and TRBJ2-1, reads EAGVTQFPSHSVIEKGQTVTLRCDPISGHDNLYWYRRVMGKEIKFLLHFVKESKQDESGMPNNRFLAERTGGTYSTLKVQPAELEDSGVYFCASSRTGTRWNEQFFGPGTRLTVL.

The chain links TRBV5-1 to TRBJ1-5; D call uncertain. CDR1 is SGHRS, CDR2 YFSETQ, per germline. The CDR3 consists of 15 residues. The V end lost 4 bases, the J end lost 2 bases, and 13 bases lay between the germline ends. The CDR3 DNA is TGCGCCAGCAGCGCTGGCGGCGGTGGCAATCAGCCCCAGCATTTT. This encodes CASSAGGGGNQPQHF.

V gene TRBV7-8 combines with J gene TRBJ2-5; possibly TRBD1 for D (6 bases). Looked up from germline, CDR1 is SGHVS and CDR2 is FQNEAQ. CDR3 length: 15 amino acids. V lost 5 bases to trimming and J lost 0 bases, with 13 bases between them. CDR3 protein: CASSIRQANQETQYF. DNA for the CDR3: TGTGCCAGCAGCATCCGACAGGCTAACCAAGAGACCCAGTACTTC.

As DNA, the CDR3 is TGTGCCAGCAGCCCCGGGACTAGCGTCTCCTCCTACGAGCAGTACTTC. This translates into CASSPGTSVSSYEQYF. V usage is TRBV7-6 and J usage is TRBJ2-7, with 10 nucleotides matching TRBD2. V lost 5 bases, J lost 0 bases, and 7 bases stayed unmatched. Germline V gives CDR1 SGHVS, CDR2 FNYEAQ. The length of the CDR3 is 16 residues.

The chain couples TRBV6-5 to TRBJ2-7; 7 nucleotides align to TRBD2. V shed 7 bases, J shed 0 bases, and the junction held 6 bases outside the gene matches. The CDR3 covers 14 residues. CDR1 is MNHEY, CDR2 SVGAGI, per germline. CDR3 in amino acids: CASISGGSSYEQYF. CDR3 DNA: TGTGCCAGCATATCGGGGGGAAGCTCCTACGAGCAGTACTTC.

The chain employs TRBV5-1 and TRBJ2-7; D call uncertain. The CDR3 is 13 amino acids. The germline V and J ends were trimmed by 2 bases and 3 bases, with 9 bases remaining between them. Germline V gene data show CDR1 as SGHRS and CDR2 as YFSETQ. CDR3 sequence (DNA): TGCGCCAGCAGCTTTGGATCGGGCTACGAGCAGTACTTC. Its translation is CASSFGSGYEQYF.

The V call is TRBV28, the J call TRBJ1-1, with TRBD1 matching over 10 bases. The germline V gene has CDR1 MDHEN and CDR2 SYDVKM. V gave up 8 bases and J gave up 4 bases; unmatched junction bases: 13. CDR3 size: 16 residues. The CDR3 coding sequence is TGTGCCAGCGGAAGGGACAGGGGAGGATTAGGCACTGAAGCTTTCTTT. Translation: CASGRDRGGLGTEAFF.

The J gene is TRBJ1-2, the V gene TRBV15, with a weak D call TRBD1 (6 bases). CDR1 is LNHNV, CDR2 YYDKDF, per germline (reference sequence). V was cut by 4 bases and J by 7 bases, with 16 bases left in between. CDR3 length equals 14 residues. The CDR3 here is CATSTLIGGGGYTF. CDR3 nucleotide sequence: TGTGCCACCAGCACCCTTATAGGGGGGGGTGGCTACACCTTC.

The V and J genes are TRBV7-6 and TRBJ1-4, with 7 nucleotides matching TRBD1. The CDR3 is 15 residues long. From germline, CDR1 is SGHVS and CDR2 FNYEAQ. Unmatched junction bases numbered 7, after V lost 5 bases and J lost 4 bases. DNA for the CDR3: TGTGCCAGCAGCCCAAGACAGGGTTTTAATGAAAAACTGTTTTTT. It codes for CASSPRQGFNEKLFF.

The V call is TRBV6-5, the J call TRBJ1-2, with D possibly TRBD1 on 6 matching bases. This CDR3 comprises 14 residues. From germline, CDR1 is MNHEY and CDR2 SVGAGI. Trimming left V 5 bases short and J 4 bases short, with 14 bases between. The CDR3 reads CASSPGRDTYGYTF. The DNA for the CDR3 is TGTGCCAGCAGTCCCGGGAGGGACACCTATGGCTACACCTTC.

This chain connects TRBV4-3 to TRBJ2-5; D possibly corresponds to TRBD2 (6 bases). The CDR3 covers 16 residues. With 0 bases removed from V and 2 bases from J, the gap between germline ends came to 13 bases. The germline V gene has CDR1 LGHNA and CDR2 YSLEER. The CDR3 reads CASSQEYGTLQETQYF. CDR3 sequence (DNA): TGCGCCAGCAGCCAAGAATATGGGACTTTACAAGAGACCCAGTACTTC.

The chain carries TRBV5-4 and TRBJ1-1; a weak D match, TRBD1 (5 bases). CDR3 length: 16 amino acids. Germline assignment: CDR1 SGHNT and CDR2 YYREEE (reference sequence). V was cut by 7 bases and J by 0 bases, with 19 bases left in between. The CDR3 spells CASADSLNGMNTEAFF. The CDR3 region has the DNA TGTGCCAGCGCCGACAGCTTAAATGGCATGAACACTGAAGCTTTCTTT.